This T cell receptor beta chain was observed in a study of post-analysis software for immune sequencing data (dated by TCRdb to the mid-2010s). For the study in its entirety: Disease courses on record covered relapsing-remitting, secondary progressive and progressive-relapsing multiple sclerosis, though some patients had no subtype annotation. The patient repertoires were set against approximately 10 previously published healthy control repertoires from donors whose ages ranged from roughly 6 to 25 years. A subset of samples was prepared in parallel using single-end sample barcoding, then pooled and co-amplified after Illumina adapter ligation.

TCR beta repertoires were profiled from peripheral blood of under 15 young patients with multiple sclerosis to demonstrate the VDJtools post-analysis software. The patients with multiple sclerosis were children and adolescents between about 6 and 17 years of age. The method behind the library was PCR. Sequencing relied on an Illumina HiSeq 2500. Unique molecular identifiers were incorporated into TCR beta cDNA libraries to reduce PCR and sequencing biases. Per 1 to 10 million input T cells, approximately 500,000 cDNA molecules were obtained, such that each molecule approximated one T cell. The patient libraries were prepared and sequenced with the same protocol used for the earlier healthy control dataset. Within a given batch, samples were prepared together, multiplexed and sequenced on the same HiSeq lane. Regarding the original processing steps: Raw barcoded reads were processed with MIGEC, and single-read molecular identifier groups were discarded before consensus assembly and CDR3 extraction. Clonotype tables were post-analysed with VDJtools, and diversity was normalized by down-sampling all datasets to the smallest sample size. To correct batch-related cross-sample contamination, repertoire overlap clustering matched CDR3 amino acid sequences but not nucleotide sequences. TCRdb's own reprocessing of the public reads used fastp at Q25 and MiXCR and kept productive beta chains. Records with the same CDR3 protein are collapsed into one entry carrying the most frequent genes and DNA. TCRdb, not the authors, supplied the V and J calls. This sample lists 600,000 to 700,000 distinct CDR3 sequences; approximately 60% were detected once. The ten largest make up approximately 10% of the sample.

The CDR3, cysteine through phenylalanine, is 12 amino acids long. Only the CDR3 portion is preserved as DNA: 36 bases, with reading frame beginning at the first base. The germline ends are 12 bases apart after V is trimmed by 4 bases and J by 6 bases. The germline V gene (reference sequence) yields DFQATT for CDR1 and SNEGSKA for CDR2. The research as a whole found: Normalized Chao1 diversity was significantly lower in multiple sclerosis patients than controls, suggesting substantial peripheral T-cell clonal expansion. The multiple sclerosis patient group was slightly younger than the control group. Strong co-clustering of samples prepared in the same batch was shown by direct clustering with F measure, prompting a batch-effect correction. Significantly higher frequencies in patients than in controls were found for several TRBV segments, including TRBV5-6, TRBV5-1 and TRBV20-1.

With regard to this clonotype: Its recognized antigen is unknown. There are no base qualities to consult, and no much larger clone falls within one base.

The clonotype was recovered from a girl aged 2 to 9 with multiple sclerosis. Sequenced sample: blood. The rearrangement combines TRBV20-1 with TRBJ1-2, with the D segment identity uncertain. The CDR3 sequence is CSAIEGSNGYTF. The sequenced DNA is TGCAGTGCTATCGAGGGCAGTAATGGCTACACCTTC.